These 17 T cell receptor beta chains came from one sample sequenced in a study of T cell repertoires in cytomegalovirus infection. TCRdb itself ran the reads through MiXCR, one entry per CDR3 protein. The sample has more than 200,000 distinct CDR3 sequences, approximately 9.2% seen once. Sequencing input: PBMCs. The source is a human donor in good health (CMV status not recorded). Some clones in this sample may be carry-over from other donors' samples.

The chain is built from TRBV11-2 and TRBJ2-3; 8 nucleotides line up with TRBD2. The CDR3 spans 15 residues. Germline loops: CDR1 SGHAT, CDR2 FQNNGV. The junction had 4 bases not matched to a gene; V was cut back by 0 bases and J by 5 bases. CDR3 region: CASSLETGGRDTQYF. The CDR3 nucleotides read TGTGCCAGCAGCTTAGAGACGGGGGGGCGAGATACGCAGTATTTT.

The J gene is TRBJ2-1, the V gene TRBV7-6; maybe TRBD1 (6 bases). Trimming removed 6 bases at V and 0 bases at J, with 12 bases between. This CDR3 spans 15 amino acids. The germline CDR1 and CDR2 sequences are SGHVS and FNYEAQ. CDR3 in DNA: TGTGCCAGCAGTAAAACAGGGAGCTCCTACAATGAGCAGTTCTTC. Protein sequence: CASSKTGSSYNEQFF.

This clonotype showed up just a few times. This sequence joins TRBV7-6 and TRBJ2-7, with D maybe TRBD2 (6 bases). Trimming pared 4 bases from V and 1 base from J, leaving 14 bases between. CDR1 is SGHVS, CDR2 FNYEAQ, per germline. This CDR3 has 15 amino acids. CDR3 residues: CASSSPGGRSYEQYF. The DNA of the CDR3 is TGTGCCAGCAGCTCCCCCGGGGGAAGATCCTACGAGCAGTACTTC.

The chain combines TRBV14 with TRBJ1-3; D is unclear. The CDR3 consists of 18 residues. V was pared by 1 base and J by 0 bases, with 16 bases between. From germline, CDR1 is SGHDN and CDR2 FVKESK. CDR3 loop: CASSQVGGSSNSGNTIYF. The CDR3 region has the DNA TGTGCCAGCAGCCAAGTAGGAGGCAGCTCCAACTCTGGAAACACCATATATTTT.

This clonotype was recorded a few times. CDR3 amino acids: CASSTGTGGINYGYTF. CDR3 coding DNA: TGTGCCAGTAGTACCGGGACAGGGGGCATTAACTATGGCTACACCTTC. V and J are TRBV19 and TRBJ1-2, with 12 bases matching TRBD1. This CDR3 has 16 residues. CDR1 is LNHDA, CDR2 SQIVND, per germline (reference sequence). V was pared by 4 bases and J by 1 base, with 4 bases of the junction left unmatched.

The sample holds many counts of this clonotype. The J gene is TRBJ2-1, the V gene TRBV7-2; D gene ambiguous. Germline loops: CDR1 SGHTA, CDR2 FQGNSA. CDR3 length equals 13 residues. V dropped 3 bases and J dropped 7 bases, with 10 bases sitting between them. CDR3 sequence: CASSLNRVNEQFF. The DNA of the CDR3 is TGTGCCAGCAGCTTGAATAGGGTTAATGAGCAGTTCTTC.

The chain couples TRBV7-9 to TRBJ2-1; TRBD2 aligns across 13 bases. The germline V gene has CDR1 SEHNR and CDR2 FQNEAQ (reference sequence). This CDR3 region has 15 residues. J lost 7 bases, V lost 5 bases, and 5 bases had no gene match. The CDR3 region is CASSLLAGGGNEQFF. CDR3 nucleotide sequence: TGTGCCAGCAGCCTACTAGCGGGGGGGGGAAATGAGCAGTTCTTC. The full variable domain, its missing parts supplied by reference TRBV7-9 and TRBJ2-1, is DTGVSQNPRHKITKRGQNVTFRCDPISEHNRLYWYRQTLGQGPEFLTYFQNEAQLEKSRLLSDRFSAERPKGSFSTLEIQRTEQGDSAMYLCASSLLAGGGNEQFFGPGTRLTVL.

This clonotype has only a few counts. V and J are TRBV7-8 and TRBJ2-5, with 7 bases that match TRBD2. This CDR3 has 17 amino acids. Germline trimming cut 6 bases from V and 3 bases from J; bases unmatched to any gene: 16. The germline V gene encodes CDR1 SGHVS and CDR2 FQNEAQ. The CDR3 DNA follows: TGTGCCAGCAGACTATTGGGAGCCGGGACTACAAAAGAGACCCAGTACTTC. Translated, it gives CASRLLGAGTTKETQYF.

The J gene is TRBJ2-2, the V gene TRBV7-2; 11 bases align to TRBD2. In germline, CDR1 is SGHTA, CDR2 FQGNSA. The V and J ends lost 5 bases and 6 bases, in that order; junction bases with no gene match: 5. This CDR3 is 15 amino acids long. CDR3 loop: CASSALAGGPGELFF. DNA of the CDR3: TGTGCCAGCAGCGCTTTAGCGGGAGGGCCCGGGGAGCTGTTTTTT.

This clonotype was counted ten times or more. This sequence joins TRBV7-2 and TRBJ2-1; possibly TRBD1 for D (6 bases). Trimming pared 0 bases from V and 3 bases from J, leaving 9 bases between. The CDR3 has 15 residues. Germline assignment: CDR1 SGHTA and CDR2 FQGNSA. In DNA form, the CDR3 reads TGTGCCAGCAGCTTAGCCCCAGGGGACTACAATGAGCAGTTCTTC. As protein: CASSLAPGDYNEQFF. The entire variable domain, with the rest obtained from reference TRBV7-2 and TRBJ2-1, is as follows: GAGVSQSPSNKVTEKGKDVELRCDPISGHTALYWYRQSLGQGLEFLIYFQGNSAPDKSGLPSDRFSAERTGGSVSTLTIQRTQQEDSAVYLCASSLAPGDYNEQFFGPGTRLTVL.

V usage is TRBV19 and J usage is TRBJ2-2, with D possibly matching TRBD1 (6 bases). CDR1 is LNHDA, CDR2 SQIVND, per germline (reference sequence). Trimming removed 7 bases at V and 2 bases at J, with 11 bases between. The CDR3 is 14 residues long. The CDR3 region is CASTSQGNTGELFF. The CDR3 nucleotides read TGTGCCAGTACCTCACAGGGTAACACCGGGGAGCTGTTTTTT.

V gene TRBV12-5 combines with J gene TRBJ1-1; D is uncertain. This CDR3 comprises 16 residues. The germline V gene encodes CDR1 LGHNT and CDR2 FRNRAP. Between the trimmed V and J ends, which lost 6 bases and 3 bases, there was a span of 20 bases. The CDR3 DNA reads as TGTGCTAGTGGCCGTTCATCTGGCGGTACGTACACTGAAGCTTTCTTT. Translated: CASGRSSGGTYTEAFF.

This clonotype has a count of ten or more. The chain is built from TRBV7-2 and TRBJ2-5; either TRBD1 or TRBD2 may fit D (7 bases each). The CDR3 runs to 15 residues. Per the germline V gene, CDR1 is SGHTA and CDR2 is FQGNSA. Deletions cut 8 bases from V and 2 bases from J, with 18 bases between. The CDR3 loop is CASARQGGGQETQYF. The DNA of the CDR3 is TGTGCCAGCGCCCGTCAGGGGGGAGGGCAAGAGACCCAGTACTTC.

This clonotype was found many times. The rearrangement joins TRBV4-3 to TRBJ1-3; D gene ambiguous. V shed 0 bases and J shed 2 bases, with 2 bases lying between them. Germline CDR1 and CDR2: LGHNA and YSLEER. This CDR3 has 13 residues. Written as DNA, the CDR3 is TGCGCCAGCAGCCAAGAAACTGGAAACACCATATATTTT. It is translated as CASSQETGNTIYF.

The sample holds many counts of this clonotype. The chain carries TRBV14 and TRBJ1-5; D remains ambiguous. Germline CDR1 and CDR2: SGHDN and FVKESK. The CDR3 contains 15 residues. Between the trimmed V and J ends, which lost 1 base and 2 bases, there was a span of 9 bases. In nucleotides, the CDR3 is TGTGCCAGCAGCCAAGGCGGTGCGGGCAATCAGCCCCAGCATTTT. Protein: CASSQGGAGNQPQHF.

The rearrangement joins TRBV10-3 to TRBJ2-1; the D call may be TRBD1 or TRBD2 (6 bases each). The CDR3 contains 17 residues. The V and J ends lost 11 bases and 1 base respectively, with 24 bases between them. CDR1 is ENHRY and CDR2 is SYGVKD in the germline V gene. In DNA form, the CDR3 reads TGTGCCGTACTTCTGGAGCGACAGGCGGGATCCTACAATGAGCAGTTCTTC. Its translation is CAVLLERQAGSYNEQFF.

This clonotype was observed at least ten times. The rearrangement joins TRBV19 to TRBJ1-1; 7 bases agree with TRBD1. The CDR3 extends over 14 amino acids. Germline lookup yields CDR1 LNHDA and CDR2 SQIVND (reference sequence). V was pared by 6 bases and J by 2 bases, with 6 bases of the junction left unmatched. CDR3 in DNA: TGTGCCAGTAGGCTCAGGGGGACAAACACTGAAGCTTTCTTT. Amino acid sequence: CASRLRGTNTEAFF.